A single sample is the source of the 8 T cell receptor beta chains below, sequenced in a study of blood T cell repertoires in COVID-19. Only in-frame clones appear in the TCRdb table, and some are missing; sequencing was by immunoSEQ multiplex PCR. The sample yields approximately 200,000 clones, 80% to 90% seen once. Material: PBMCs or T cells enriched from blood (not recorded which). These receptors originate from a man aged 40-49 years who had recovered from COVID-19.

The rearrangement joins TRBV18 to TRBJ1-5; 7 positions match TRBD1. Trimming cost V 3 bases and J 2 bases; bases outside gene matches: 7. Germline-derived CDR1 and CDR2 are KGHSH and LQKENI. The CDR3 is 16 amino acids. The CDR3 DNA reads as TGTGCCAGCTCACCCCAAGGGGGCGAGGGCAATCAGCCCCAGCATTTT. Translation: CASSPQGGEGNQPQHF.

The chain recombines TRBV5-3 with TRBJ2-7, with 8 bases matching TRBD1. TRBV5-3 is marked as an open reading frame, function uncertain. J gave up 5 bases and V 7 bases, and 8 bases lay outside the gene matches. The CDR3 runs 13 residues. The chain's CDR3 is CARPTGDQHEQYF. CDR3 DNA: TGTGCCAGACCGACAGGGGACCAGCACGAGCAGTACTTC.

This clone came up once. The CDR3 nucleotides are TGCGCCAGCTCAAGGGGCCACGAGCAGTACTTC. Protein: CASSRGHEQYF. V gene TRBV10-2 combines with J gene TRBJ2-7; tentative D call: TRBD1 (5 bases). The CDR3 is made up of 11 amino acids. Germline CDR1 reads WSHSY; CDR2 reads SAAADI. V lost 8 bases, J lost 5 bases, and 10 bases lay in between.

The V call is TRBV24-1, the J call TRBJ2-2; D remains ambiguous. This CDR3 spans 14 amino acids. Germline values: CDR1 KGHDR, CDR2 SFDVKD. Between the trimmed V and J ends, which lost 5 bases and 0 bases, there was a span of 6 bases. CDR3 DNA sequence: TGTGCCACCAGTGCACAGTCGAACACCGGGGAGCTGTTTTTT. This gives the protein CATSAQSNTGELFF.

V and J are TRBV2 and TRBJ2-1; maybe TRBD2 (5 bases). CDR1 SNHLY and CDR2 FYNNEI come from the germline V gene. V was cut by 3 bases and J by 4 bases, with 16 bases left in between. This CDR3 is 16 amino acids long. Here the CDR3 reads CASSDLAVPGYNEQFF. CDR3 coding DNA: TGTGCCAGCAGTGACTTGGCGGTCCCGGGGTACAATGAGCAGTTCTTC.

This rearrangement joins TRBV12-5 to TRBJ2-7; TRBD2 might be the D (6 bases). This CDR3 comprises 16 residues. The V gene's germline CDR1 is LGHNT and CDR2 FRNRAP. Trimming took off 2 bases at V and 4 bases at J, with 18 bases between the two ends. The DNA of the CDR3 is TGTGCTAGTGGTTTGTCCTTACCCCGGGGGAGTTACGAGCAGTACTTC. Protein sequence: CASGLSLPRGSYEQYF. Looking up the rest from reference TRBV12-5 and TRBJ2-7 gives the full variable domain: DARVTQTPRHKVTEMGQEVTMRCQPILGHNTVFWYRQTMMQGLELLAYFRNRAPLDDSGMPKDRFSAEMPDATLATLKIQPSEPRDSAVYFCASGLSLPRGSYEQYFGPGTRLTVT.

This chain links TRBV18 with TRBJ1-1, with 8 bases fitting TRBD1. The CDR3 runs to 14 residues. Germline V lookup: CDR1 KGHSH, CDR2 LQKENI. V lost 2 bases and J lost 3; bases outside the gene matches: 2. The CDR3 region is CASSPTGGDTEAFF. The CDR3 DNA follows: TGTGCCAGCTCACCAACAGGGGGGGACACTGAAGCTTTCTTT.

The rearrangement links TRBV29-1 to TRBJ1-2; TRBD1 agrees at 7 bases. With V trimmed by 4 bases and J by 4 bases, 9 bases remained unmatched. The V gene's germline CDR1 is SQVTM and CDR2 ANQGSEA. This CDR3 spans 14 amino acids. CDR3 loop: CSVGYRGSRYGYTF. The CDR3 DNA reads as TGCAGCGTTGGATACAGGGGTTCGCGCTATGGCTACACCTTC.